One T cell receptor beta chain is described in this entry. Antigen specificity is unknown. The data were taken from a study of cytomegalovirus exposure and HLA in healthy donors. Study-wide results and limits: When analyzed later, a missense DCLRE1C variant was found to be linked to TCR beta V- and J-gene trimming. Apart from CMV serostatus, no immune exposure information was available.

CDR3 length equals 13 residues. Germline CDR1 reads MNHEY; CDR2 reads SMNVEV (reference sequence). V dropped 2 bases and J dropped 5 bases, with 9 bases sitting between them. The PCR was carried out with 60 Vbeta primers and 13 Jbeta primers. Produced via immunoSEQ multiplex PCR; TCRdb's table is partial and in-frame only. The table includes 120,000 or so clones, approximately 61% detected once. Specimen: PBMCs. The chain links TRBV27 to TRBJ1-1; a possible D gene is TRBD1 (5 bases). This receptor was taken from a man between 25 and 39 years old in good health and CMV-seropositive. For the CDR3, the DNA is TGTGCCAGCAGTTTAATTGGGGGGACTGAAGCTTTCTTT. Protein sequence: CASSLIGGTEAFF.